The rows below give T cell receptor beta chains drawn from one sample of a study of CD8+CD57+ T cells in acquired aplastic anemia. TCRdb re-analysed the reads in MiXCR, keeping a single row per CDR3 protein. The repertoire holds about 98,000 distinct CDR3 sequences, 65% to 70% seen once, with 60% to 80% in the top ten. The sequenced sample was sorted CD4+, CD8+, or CD8+CD57+ T cells (not recorded which) from PBMCs. Receptors were obtained from a human donor with aplastic anemia. Each CDR3 is given with its conserved first and last residue. D genes are given only for firm matches. Clone size appears in some rows only: once, few, many, or a class for an expanded clone.

abundance	len	v_gene	j_gene	d_gene	CDR3aa	CDR3nt
NA	11	TRBV10-3	TRBJ2-1	NA	CAISPDNEQFF	TGTGCCATCAGCCCCGACAATGAGCAGTTCTTC
NA	15	TRBV7-6	TRBJ2-1	TRBD2	CASSLAASGYDEQFF	TGTGCCAGCAGCTTAGCGGCTAGCGGTTACGATGAGCAGTTCTTC
NA	15	TRBV2	TRBJ2-1	NA	CASSEVGADWSEQFF	TGTGCCAGCAGTGAAGTGGGTGCGGACTGGAGTGAGCAGTTCTTC
NA	16	TRBV20-1	TRBJ1-1	NA	CSARDDSWPLNTEAFF	TGCAGTGCTAGAGATGACTCCTGGCCCCTGAACACTGAAGCTTTCTTT
NA	15	TRBV24-1	TRBJ2-1	NA	CATSDPVSWRNEQFF	TGTGCCACCAGTGATCCAGTATCTTGGAGGAATGAGCAGTTCTTC
once	16	TRBV5-1	TRBJ2-3	NA	CASSLGRVLGTDTQYF	TGCGCCAGCAGCTTGGGTAGGGTCCTGGGGACAGATACGCAGTATTTT
NA	13	TRBV2	TRBJ1-1	NA	CASRRRGNTEAFF	TGTGCCAGCAGAAGAAGGGGGAACACTGAAGCTTTCTTT
few	13	TRBV19	TRBJ2-1	NA	CASSIAGSNEQFF	TGTGCCAGTAGTATAGCAGGGAGCAATGAGCAGTTCTTC
NA	15	TRBV5-4	TRBJ1-1	TRBD1	CASSTAGTGVTEAFF	TGTGCCAGCAGCACAGCCGGGACAGGGGTCACTGAAGCTTTCTTT
NA	11	TRBV20-1	TRBJ2-7	TRBD2	CSAWRGYEQYF	TGCAGTGCTTGGCGGGGGTACGAGCAGTACTTC
NA	13	TRBV12-3/TRBV12-4	TRBJ1-2	NA	CASSGSNYYGYTF	TGTGCCAGCAGTGGGTCAAACTACTATGGCTACACCTTC
NA	12	TRBV7-2	TRBJ2-7	NA	CASSGSRYEQYF	TGTGCCAGCAGCGGAAGTAGATACGAGCAGTACTTC
NA	12	TRBV6-2/TRBV6-3	TRBJ2-7	TRBD1	CASSHDRDEQYF	TGTGCCAGCAGCCATGACAGGGACGAGCAGTACTTC
many	12	TRBV10-3	TRBJ2-7	TRBD1	CATTGQGPEQYF	TGTGCCACCACGGGACAGGGGCCTGAGCAGTACTTC
NA	12	TRBV29-1	TRBJ2-1	NA	CSVLHNYNEQFF	TGCAGCGTCCTCCATAACTACAATGAGCAGTTCTTC
NA	13	TRBV19	TRBJ2-1	TRBD1	CATRQGSYNEQFF	TGTGCCACCCGACAGGGCTCCTACAATGAGCAGTTCTTC
NA	18	TRBV10-1	TRBJ2-3	NA	CASSEVLGASPTADTQYF	TGCGCCAGCAGTGAGGTACTTGGGGCCAGTCCTACGGCAGATACGCAGTATTTT
NA	14	TRBV4-3	TRBJ1-1	NA	CASSQVGQNTEAFF	TGCGCCAGCAGCCAAGTTGGCCAGAACACTGAAGCTTTCTTT
once	13	TRBV20-1	TRBJ2-1	TRBD1	CSAFRTGYNEQFF	TGCAGTGCTTTCAGGACAGGCTACAATGAGCAGTTCTTC
NA	13	TRBV7-9	TRBJ2-3	TRBD2	CASSPGLVDTQYF	TGTGCCAGCAGTCCGGGACTAGTGGATACGCAGTATTTT
NA	15	TRBV5-1	TRBJ2-7	TRBD1	CASSHGQGWTYEQYF	TGCGCCAGCAGCCACGGACAGGGATGGACCTACGAGCAGTACTTC
NA	13	TRBV7-3	TRBJ2-1	NA	CASSSALGNEQFF	TGTGCCAGCAGCAGCGCCCTAGGAAATGAGCAGTTCTTC
NA	16	TRBV4-2	TRBJ2-1	NA	CASSRTGTSSYNEQFF	TGTGCCAGCAGCAGAACAGGGACGAGCTCCTACAATGAGCAGTTCTTC
NA	13	TRBV20-1	TRBJ2-1	TRBD2	CKTSGQTSSEQFF	TGCAAAACTAGCGGCCAAACGAGCTCTGAGCAGTTCTTC
once	14	TRBV7-9	TRBJ2-3	NA	CASSLGGVPDTQYF	TGTGCCAGCAGCTTAGGGGGTGTTCCAGATACGCAGTATTTT
few	16	TRBV9	TRBJ2-3	TRBD2	CASSAPTSGRADTQYF	TGTGCCAGCAGCGCACCGACTAGCGGGAGGGCAGATACGCAGTATTTT
NA	15	TRBV10-3	TRBJ1-2	TRBD1	CAIRGTGVTNYGYTF	TGTGCCATCAGGGGGACAGGGGTAACTAACTATGGCTACACCTTC
NA	16	TRBV19	TRBJ2-3	TRBD2	CASSRLAGTSADTQYF	TGTGCCAGTAGTAGGCTAGCGGGAACAAGTGCAGATACGCAGTATTTT
few	13	TRBV7-8	TRBJ1-2	NA	CASSFGRTYGYTF	TGTGCCAGCAGCTTCGGTCGAACTTATGGCTACACCTTC
NA	13	TRBV20-1	TRBJ2-7	NA	CSARVGYSYEQYF	TGCAGTGCTAGAGTGGGCTACTCCTACGAGCAGTACTTC
few	16	TRBV15	TRBJ2-3	NA	CATSRALEGGRDTQYF	TGTGCCACCAGCAGAGCCCTTGAGGGGGGCCGAGATACGCAGTATTTT
NA	15	TRBV19	TRBJ1-5	NA	CASSTTVNSNQPQHF	TGTGCCAGTAGTACGACAGTAAATAGCAATCAGCCCCAGCATTTT
once	11	TRBV29-1	TRBJ2-7	NA	CSVLVGYEQYF	TGCAGCGTTCTCGTAGGTTACGAGCAGTACTTC